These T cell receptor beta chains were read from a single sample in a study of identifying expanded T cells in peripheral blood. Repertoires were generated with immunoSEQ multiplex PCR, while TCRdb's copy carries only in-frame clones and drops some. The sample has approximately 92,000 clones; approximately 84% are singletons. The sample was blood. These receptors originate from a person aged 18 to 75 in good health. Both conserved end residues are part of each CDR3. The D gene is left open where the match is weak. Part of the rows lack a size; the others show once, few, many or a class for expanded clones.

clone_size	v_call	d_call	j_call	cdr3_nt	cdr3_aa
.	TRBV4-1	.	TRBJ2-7	TGCGCCAGCAGCCAAGGGGGAAGGGGAAGCGAGCAGTACTTC	CASSQGGRGSEQYF
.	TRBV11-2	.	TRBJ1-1	TGTGCCAGCAGCCAGGGGCTGGGGTTAATGAAGGGCACTGAAGCTTTCTTT	CASSQGLGLMKGTEAFF
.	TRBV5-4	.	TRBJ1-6	TGTGCCAGCAGCTCGGACGGGGCGTCCTATAATTCACCCCTCCACTTT	CASSSDGASYNSPLHF
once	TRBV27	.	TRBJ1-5	TGTGCCAGCGGAAGACAGGCCCACAATCAGCCCCAGCATTTT	CASGRQAHNQPQHF
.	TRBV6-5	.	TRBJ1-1	TGTGCCAGCGCTTATGACGGGGGGAACACTGAAGCTTTCTTT	CASAYDGGNTEAFF
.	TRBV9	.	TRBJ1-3	TGTGCCAGCAGCTCAGGGGCCAGGGGCGCTGGAAACACCATATATTTT	CASSSGARGAGNTIYF
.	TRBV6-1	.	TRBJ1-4	TGTGCCAGCAGTGAAGGGGGCTTTAATGAAAAACTGTTTTTT	CASSEGGFNEKLFF
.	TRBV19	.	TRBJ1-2	TGTGCCAGTAGGGCCCAATGGTCATGGGGCTACACCTTC	CASRAQWSWGYTF
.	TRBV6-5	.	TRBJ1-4	TGTGCCAGCAGTTCCCAGGGAGACAATGAAAAACTGTTTTTT	CASSSQGDNEKLFF
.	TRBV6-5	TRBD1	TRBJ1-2	TGTGCCAGCAGTTATTCCCTAGGACAGGGGCACTATGGCTACACCTTC	CASSYSLGQGHYGYTF
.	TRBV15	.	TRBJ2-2	TGTGCCACCAGCAGAGATGGCTTTACGGACAGTTGGGCGAACACCGGGGAGCTGTTTTTT	CATSRDGFTDSWANTGELFF
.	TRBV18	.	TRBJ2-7	TGTGCCAGCTCAGCACTGAGACAGGAATACGAGCAGTACTTC	CASSALRQEYEQYF
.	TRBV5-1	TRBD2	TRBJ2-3	TGCGCCAGCAGCAGAGAGCGGGGGTTCACAGATACGCAGTATTTT	CASSRERGFTDTQYF
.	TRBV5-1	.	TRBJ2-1	TGCGCCAGCAGCTTTCAAGACAGCTCCTACAATGAGCAGTTCTTC	CASSFQDSSYNEQFF
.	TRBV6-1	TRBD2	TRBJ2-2	TGTGCCAGCAGTGAACCCAGGACTAGGACGAACGGGGAGCTGTTTTTT	CASSEPRTRTNGELFF
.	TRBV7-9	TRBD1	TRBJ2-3	TGTGCCAGCAGCGCCGGGACAGGGAGTTTCACAGATACGCAGTATTTT	CASSAGTGSFTDTQYF
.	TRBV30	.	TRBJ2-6	TGTGCCTGGGGGGATGATCGGCACACTGGGGCCAACGTCCTGACTTTC	CAWGDDRHTGANVLTF
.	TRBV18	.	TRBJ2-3	TGTGCCAGCGGAGGGAACAGAGCAGACTCAGATACGCAGTATTTT	CASGGNRADSDTQYF
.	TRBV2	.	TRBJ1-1	TGTGCCAGCAGACCCAGGGTGAACACTGAAGCTTTCTTT	CASRPRVNTEAFF
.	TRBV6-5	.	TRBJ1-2	TGTGCCAGCAGCTCGACAGCTTTCTATGGCTACACCTTC	CASSSTAFYGYTF
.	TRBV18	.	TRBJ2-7	TGTGCCAGCTCCCGTGGAGGGGGGACCTCCTACGAGCAGTACTTC	CASSRGGGTSYEQYF
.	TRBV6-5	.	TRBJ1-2	TGTGCCAGCGGTATGGACAGTACAAAGCTCTACACCTTC	CASGMDSTKLYTF
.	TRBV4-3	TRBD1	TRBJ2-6	TGCGCCAGCAGCCAAGATATGGGCAGGGGGCTCTCTGGGGCCAACGTCCTGACTTTC	CASSQDMGRGLSGANVLTF
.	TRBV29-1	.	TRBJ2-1	TGCAGCGTTGGAAGGAATGAGCAGTTCTTC	CSVGRNEQFF
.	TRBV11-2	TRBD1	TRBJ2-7	TGTGCCAGCAGCACCCGCCGACAGGGTAATTCCTACGAGCAGTACTTC	CASSTRRQGNSYEQYF
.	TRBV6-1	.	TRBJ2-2	TGTGCCAGCAGTGAGTTGGTGTTAGGGGTCACCGGGGAGCTGTTTTTT	CASSELVLGVTGELFF
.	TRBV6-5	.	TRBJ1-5	TGTGCCAGCAGTTACCGGCGGGGCCAGCCCCAGCATTTT	CASSYRRGQPQHF
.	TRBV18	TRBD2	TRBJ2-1	TGTGCCGGGCGGGGTAGCGGGGAACACAATGAGCAGTTCTTC	CAGRGSGEHNEQFF
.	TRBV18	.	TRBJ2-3	TGTGCCAGCTCACCAGACGTTAGGGACTTCCTAAAGCAGTATTTT	CASSPDVRDFLKQYF
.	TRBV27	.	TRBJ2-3	TGTGCCAGCAGTCCCCTTCCGAGGGGTACTAGCACAGATACGCAGTATTTT	CASSPLPRGTSTDTQYF
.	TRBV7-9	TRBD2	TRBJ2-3	TGTGCCAGCAGCCCAAGACTAGCGGGGGAGGACACAGATACGCAGTATTTT	CASSPRLAGEDTDTQYF
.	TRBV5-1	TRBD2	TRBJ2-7	TGCGCCAGCAGCTCGGCAGGATCCCCGGGAGGGGGCGAGCAGTACTTC	CASSSAGSPGGGEQYF
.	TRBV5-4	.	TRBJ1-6	TGTGCCAGCAGCTGGACTGATAATTCACCCCTCCACTTT	CASSWTDNSPLHF
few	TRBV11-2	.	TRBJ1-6	TGTGCCAGCACCGTCGTCGGTTCACCCCTCCACTTT	CASTVVGSPLHF
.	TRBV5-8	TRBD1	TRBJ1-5	TGTGCCAGCAGCTCGGTAGACAGGGGTCCCAATCAGCCCCAGCATTTT	CASSSVDRGPNQPQHF
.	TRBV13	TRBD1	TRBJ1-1	TGTGCCAGCAGCCCCCAGGGGGAGGGGGCGCAAACTGAAGCTTTCTTT	CASSPQGEGAQTEAFF
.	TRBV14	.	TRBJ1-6	TGTGCCAGCAGCCACCCACAGGGAAACTCACCCCTCCACTTT	CASSHPQGNSPLHF